Listed here is a single T cell receptor beta chain. What it binds is not known. Clones were sequenced by immunoSEQ multiplex PCR, and TCRdb holds only the in-frame ones, with some missing. Of approximately 52,000 clones listed, 80% to 90% are singletons. This sample is drawn from a study of T cell responses to AZD1222 COVID-19 vaccine. Notes on the study in general: The donors showed a predominance of white British ancestry and of females, with possible underestimation of clonal diversity. Spike-specific TCR breadth and depth both grew after two AZD1222 doses.

Second doses were pooled across both intervals (about 4 or about 12 weeks). CDR3 length: 12 residues. Trimming took off 6 bases at V and 4 bases at J, with 10 bases between the two ends. Germline V lookup: CDR1 SGHAT, CDR2 FQNNGV. The source was peripheral blood, collected 28 days after the second AZD1222 dose. The J gene is TRBJ2-7, the V gene TRBV11-2; D unresolved. This receptor was identified in an adult who received the AZD1222 COVID-19 vaccine. The CDR3 sequence is CASRGALYEQYF. CDR3 DNA: TGTGCCAGCAGAGGAGCCCTTTACGAGCAGTACTTC.